A selection of T cell receptor beta chains follows, all from one sample in a study of T cell responses to AZD1222 COVID-19 vaccine. Measured with immunoSEQ multiplex PCR; TCRdb has only the in-frame clones, and not every one. The data show about 130,000 clones, with approximately 90% seen just once and 1.5% held by the top ten. Sequenced material: peripheral blood, taken on day 0 of AZD1222 vaccination. These receptors originate from an adult in good health. CDR3s include the opening cysteine and the closing phenylalanine or tryptophan. A D gene is named only where the DNA matches it firmly. Expanded clones are given a class, and other clones once, few, many or no size at all.

CDR3	DNA	size	D	V	J
CASSLEGTNEKLFF	TGTGCCAGCAGCCTAGAGGGGACTAATGAAAAACTGTTTTTT	NA	NA	TRBV3-1/TRBV3-2	TRBJ1-4
CASSDARGSDEQYF	TGTGCCAGCAGTGACGCTAGGGGGTCGGACGAGCAGTACTTC	once	NA	TRBV7-9	TRBJ2-7
CASRGQTYEQYF	TGTGCCAGCAGGGGACAGACCTACGAGCAGTACTTC	once	TRBD1	TRBV7-2	TRBJ2-7
CSVVPLLGAQTEAFF	TGCAGCGTTGTCCCTTTACTGGGGGCTCAAACTGAAGCTTTCTTT	NA	NA	TRBV29-1	TRBJ1-1
CASSESGETQYF	TGTGCCAGCAGTGAAAGTGGGGAGACCCAGTACTTC	NA	NA	TRBV6-1	TRBJ2-5
CATSRDTGVVGYGTEAFF	TGTGCCACCAGCAGAGATACCGGGGTTGTCGGATACGGCACTGAAGCTTTCTTT	NA	NA	TRBV15	TRBJ1-1
CASSGGLAPSTDTQYF	TGTGCCAGCAGCGGGGGACTAGCCCCGAGCACAGATACGCAGTATTTT	NA	TRBD2	TRBV2	TRBJ2-3
CASSSDMAGANVLTF	TGTGCCAGCTCGTCAGACATGGCTGGGGCCAACGTCCTGACTTTC	NA	NA	TRBV18	TRBJ2-6
CSVEVAASSGNTIYF	TGCAGCGTTGAAGTCGCAGCGAGCTCTGGAAACACCATATATTTT	NA	NA	TRBV29-1	TRBJ1-3
CASSYGSGSHEQFF	TGTGCCAGCAGTTACGGGTCAGGGTCCCATGAGCAGTTCTTC	NA	NA	TRBV6-5	TRBJ2-1
CASSQEGTAYEQYF	TGTGCCAGCAGCCAAGAAGGGACAGCCTACGAGCAGTACTTC	NA	TRBD1	TRBV3-1/TRBV3-2	TRBJ2-7
CASSYGTSDTDTQYF	TGTGCCAGCAGTTACGGGACTAGCGACACAGATACGCAGTATTTT	few	TRBD2	TRBV6-5	TRBJ2-3
CASSFVAGGYTF	TGTGCCAGCAGTTTTGTGGCAGGGGGCTACACCTTC	NA	NA	TRBV12-3/TRBV12-4	TRBJ1-2
CASTREAYTGELFF	TGTGCCAGCACCCGAGAGGCCTACACCGGGGAGCTGTTTTTT	NA	NA	TRBV28	TRBJ2-2
CASSYVGQGAHEQFF	TGTGCCAGCAGTTATGTAGGACAGGGGGCGCATGAGCAGTTCTTC	NA	TRBD1	TRBV6-2/TRBV6-3	TRBJ2-1
CASSSPRDRGLNGELFF	TGTGCCAGCAGCTCTCCCCGGGACAGGGGTCTTAACGGGGAGCTGTTTTTT	NA	TRBD1	TRBV7-6	TRBJ2-2
CASSQDQLAGIYEQYF	TGCGCCAGCAGCCAAGACCAGCTAGCGGGGATCTACGAGCAGTACTTC	NA	TRBD2	TRBV4-1	TRBJ2-7
CASRDTTNYGYTF	TGTGCCAGCAGGGACACGACTAACTATGGCTACACCTTC	NA	NA	TRBV28	TRBJ1-2
CASSFRSGPDYEQYF	TGTGCCAGCAGCTTCCGGTCCGGGCCTGACTACGAGCAGTACTTC	NA	NA	TRBV7-6	TRBJ2-7
CASGRGAELFF	TGTGCCAGCGGCAGGGGGGCAGAACTGTTTTTT	once	TRBD1	TRBV5-5	TRBJ1-4
CASSPGTAVETQYF	TGCGCCAGCAGCCCCGGGACGGCGGTAGAGACCCAGTACTTC	NA	NA	TRBV5-1	TRBJ2-5
CASASGRGSTEAFF	TGCGCCAGCGCGTCTGGCAGGGGCTCGACTGAAGCTTTCTTT	NA	NA	TRBV5-1	TRBJ1-1
CASSLATVYGYTF	TGTGCCAGCAGTTTAGCGACAGTCTATGGCTACACCTTC	NA	NA	TRBV12-3/TRBV12-4	TRBJ1-2
CAGRRDGSYEQYF	TGTGCCGGCCGCCGGGACGGCTCCTACGAGCAGTACTTC	NA	NA	TRBV7-9	TRBJ2-7
CATSLWSGIHEQYF	TGTGCCACCAGTCTGTGGTCTGGAATACACGAGCAGTACTTC	NA	NA	TRBV24-1	TRBJ2-7
CASIAGGGVDTQYF	TGTGCCAGTATAGCGGGGGGGGGTGTAGATACGCAGTATTTT	NA	TRBD2	TRBV6-5	TRBJ2-3
CASSFSGPTRTKYF	TGTGCCAGCAGTTTCTCGGGCCCTACACGGACGAAGTATTTT	NA	NA	TRBV28	TRBJ2-3
CASSLVGGGGDTQYF	TGTGCCAGCAGTTTAGTTGGCGGGGGCGGAGATACGCAGTATTTT	NA	NA	TRBV28	TRBJ2-3
CAISPTEYGYTF	TGTGCCATCAGCCCGACAGAATATGGCTACACCTTC	few	NA	TRBV10-3	TRBJ1-2
CASRPAGLNTEAFF	TGCGCCAGCAGACCGGCAGGGCTGAACACTGAAGCTTTCTTT	NA	NA	TRBV5-1	TRBJ1-1
CASRPGIFYGYTF	TGTGCCAGCAGACCAGGGATTTTCTATGGCTACACCTTC	NA	NA	TRBV28	TRBJ1-2
CASSLNGGNYGYTF	TGTGCCAGCAGCTTAAACGGCGGGAACTATGGCTACACCTTC	NA	NA	TRBV7-8	TRBJ1-2
CASTLGGGHGGEQYF	TGTGCCAGCACCCTCGGGGGGGGCCATGGGGGCGAGCAGTACTTC	few	TRBD2	TRBV3-1/TRBV3-2	TRBJ2-7
CAWSGRSNQPQHF	TGTGCCTGGAGCGGGAGGAGCAATCAGCCCCAGCATTTT	NA	NA	TRBV30	TRBJ1-5
CASSKRTNEKLFF	TGTGCCAGTAGTAAAAGGACTAATGAAAAACTGTTTTTT	NA	NA	TRBV19	TRBJ1-4
CASSRRRQETQYF	TGTGCCAGCAGTCGTCGAAGGCAAGAGACCCAGTACTTC	NA	NA	TRBV12-3/TRBV12-4	TRBJ2-5
CASSVGQTGSDSPLHF	TGTGCCAGCAGCGTAGGGCAGACAGGTAGCGATTCACCCCTCCACTTT	NA	NA	TRBV9	TRBJ1-6
CASGWGSGGPGRETQYF	TGTGCTAGTGGTTGGGGTAGCGGGGGCCCGGGGAGAGAGACCCAGTACTTC	NA	TRBD2	TRBV12-5	TRBJ2-5
CASSLEASLAGRSTDTQYF	TGTGCCAGCAGCCTAGAGGCGTCTTTAGCGGGGAGGAGCACAGATACGCAGTATTTT	NA	TRBD2	TRBV7-7	TRBJ2-3
CASSQDPVPAGSTDTQYF	TGTGCCAGCAGCCAAGATCCAGTTCCAGCGGGGAGCACAGATACGCAGTATTTT	NA	TRBD2	TRBV4-2	TRBJ2-3
CASGGSLYYGYTF	TGTGCCAGCGGGGGTTCCCTCTACTATGGCTACACCTTC	NA	NA	TRBV28	TRBJ1-2
CASSLELAGNTIYF	TGCGCCAGCAGCTTGGAACTGGCTGGAAACACCATATATTTT	NA	NA	TRBV5-1	TRBJ1-3
CASSYSKTGTYGYTF	TGTGCCAGCAGTTACTCGAAAACAGGGACCTATGGCTACACCTTC	NA	NA	TRBV6-5	TRBJ1-2
CSVEDLGDRPTIFKGYTF	TGCAGCGTTGAAGATCTTGGGGACAGGCCCACGATATTTAAAGGCTACACCTTC	NA	TRBD1	TRBV29-1	TRBJ1-2
CASSQVDSTDTQYF	TGTGCCAGCAGCCAAGTCGACAGCACAGATACGCAGTATTTT	few	NA	TRBV4-2	TRBJ2-3
CASSFDQPQHF	TGTGCCAGCAGTTTCGATCAGCCCCAGCATTTT	NA	NA	TRBV28	TRBJ1-5
CASRLAGVYGYTF	TGTGCCAGCAGATTGGCAGGAGTCTATGGCTACACCTTC	NA	NA	TRBV6-5	TRBJ1-2
CASSQDVQGKTNEKLFF	TGCGCCAGCAGCCAAGACGTACAGGGAAAAACTAATGAAAAACTGTTTTTT	NA	NA	TRBV4-1	TRBJ1-4
CASSEIRPANQPQHF	TGTGCCAGCAGTGAAATTAGGCCAGCCAATCAGCCCCAGCATTTT	NA	NA	TRBV6-1	TRBJ1-5
CAGDPGRTYEQYF	TGTGCCGGAGACCCGGGACGAACCTACGAGCAGTACTTC	NA	NA	TRBV30	TRBJ2-7
CASSLGTGRYNSPLHF	TGTGCCAGCTCACTCGGGACAGGGCGCTATAATTCACCCCTCCACTTT	NA	TRBD1	TRBV18	TRBJ1-6
CASSPPWTGAGNQPQHF	TGTGCCAGCTCACCACCGTGGACAGGGGCGGGCAATCAGCCCCAGCATTTT	NA	TRBD1	TRBV18	TRBJ1-5
CASSLSRSSHGQYF	TGTGCCAGCAGCCTTTCTCGGAGCTCTCACGGGCAGTACTTC	NA	NA	TRBV7-8	TRBJ2-7
CASSFGGRPNQPQHF	TGTGCCAGCAGCTTTGGGGGGCGACCCAATCAGCCCCAGCATTTT	NA	NA	TRBV5-4	TRBJ1-5
CASSLIRQNNSPLHF	TGTGCCAGCTCACTGATACGACAGAATAATTCACCCCTCCACTTT	NA	NA	TRBV18	TRBJ1-6
CASCLGASYDEQYF	TGTGCCAGTTGTTTAGGGGCCTCCTACGACGAGCAGTACTTC	NA	NA	TRBV5-6	TRBJ2-7